Listed here are 22 T cell receptor beta chains from one sample, sequenced in a study of blood T cell repertoires in COVID-19. TCRdb's copy holds only in-frame clones and misses some; the assay was immunoSEQ multiplex PCR. The data hold fewer than 200,000 clones, with about 78% observed a single time. The specimen was peripheral blood. The receptors originated from a woman in her forties or fifties with active or convalescent COVID-19.

The rearrangement joins TRBV7-2 to TRBJ2-7; 7 nucleotides align to TRBD1. There are 13 residues in the CDR3. Germline assignment: CDR1 SGHTA and CDR2 FQGNSA. V dropped 4 bases and J dropped 3; count of bases not matched to a gene: 3. This CDR3 reads CASSYRTGYEQYF. In DNA, the CDR3 is TGTGCCAGCAGCTACCGGACAGGCTACGAGCAGTACTTC.

This chain joins TRBV6-2 or TRBV6-3 and TRBJ2-1; maybe TRBD2 (6 bases). The V gene's germline CDR1 is MNHEY and CDR2 SVGEGT. The CDR3 runs to 16 residues. Trimming removed 6 bases at V and 8 bases at J, with 23 bases between. The CDR3 here is CASSRLGEELSDEQFF. CDR3 sequence (DNA): TGTGCCAGCAGCCGACTAGGAGAGGAGTTGAGCGATGAGCAGTTCTTC.

The CDR3 bases are TGTGCCAGCAGCTTAGCCCCGACTAGTACAGATACGCAGTATTTT. This codes for CASSLAPTSTDTQYF. The gene calls are TRBV7-2 and TRBJ2-3, with D possibly matching TRBD2 (6 bases). V dropped 0 bases and J dropped 3 bases, with 10 bases sitting between them. Per germline, CDR1 SGHTA and CDR2 FQGNSA. CDR3 size: 15 residues.

The V and J genes are TRBV7-9 and TRBJ1-1; no firm D call. V lost 5 bases and J lost 5, with 18 bases in between. Germline V gene data show CDR1 as SEHNR and CDR2 as FQNEAQ (reference sequence). The CDR3 totals 15 residues. The CDR3 is CASSPFEGGLTEAFF. The CDR3 nucleotides read TGTGCCAGCAGCCCGTTCGAGGGAGGCCTGACTGAAGCTTTCTTT.

V gene TRBV27 combines with J gene TRBJ2-5; TRBD1 agrees at 8 bases. With 5 bases clipped from V and 5 bases from J, the junction kept 10 bases outside the gene matches. The CDR3 length is 15 residues. Germline CDR1 and CDR2: MNHEY and SMNVEV (reference sequence). CDR3: CASSQEDRAWETQYF. DNA for the CDR3: TGTGCCAGCAGTCAAGAGGACAGGGCTTGGGAGACCCAGTACTTC.

The table lists this clone with a few counts. The J gene is TRBJ1-2, the V gene TRBV5-3; 8 bases line up with TRBD1. TRBV5-3 counts as an open reading frame of uncertain function. Trimming removed 3 bases from V and 1 base from J; junction bases left unmatched: 2. The CDR3 consists of 14 residues. CDR3: CARSSGQDNYGYTF. DNA of the CDR3: TGTGCCAGAAGCTCGGGACAGGATAACTATGGCTACACCTTC.

The chain joins TRBV30 to TRBJ1-3, with a tentative D call TRBD1 (5 bases). Germline assignment: CDR1 GTSNPN and CDR2 SVGIG (reference sequence). The germline V and J ends were trimmed by 5 bases and 0 bases, with 11 bases remaining between them. The CDR3 contains 14 residues. CDR3 DNA sequence: TGTGCCTGGGGCGGGGGGGGCTCTGGAAACACCATATATTTT. The encoded protein is CAWGGGGSGNTIYF.

The chain combines TRBV11-2 with TRBJ2-5, with 10 bases aligning to TRBD1. This CDR3 region has 15 residues. CDR1 and CDR2 (germline): SGHAT, FQNNGV. The V segment lost 5 bases and the J segment 4 bases; nucleotides outside the gene matches: 7. The DNA of the CDR3 is TGTGCCAGCAGCCCAGACAGGGGGCGGGGAGAGACCCAGTACTTC. This sequence encodes CASSPDRGRGETQYF.

The CDR3 spells CASSHQGATYSYEQYF. CDR3 nucleotide sequence: TGTGCCAGCAGCCACCAGGGGGCTACTTACTCCTACGAGCAGTACTTC. The chain uses TRBV5-4 and TRBJ2-7; 8 bases are shared with TRBD1. CDR1 and CDR2 (germline): SGHNT, YYREEE (reference sequence). With 4 bases clipped from V and 0 bases from J, the junction kept 9 bases outside the gene matches. The CDR3 is made up of 16 amino acids. Using reference TRBV5-4 and TRBJ2-7 for the parts outside the CDR3, the full variable domain is ETGVTQSPTHLIKTRGQQVTLRCSSQSGHNTVSWYQQALGQGPQFIFQYYREEENGRGNFPPRFSGLQFPNYSSELNVNALELDDSALYLCASSHQGATYSYEQYFGPGTRLTVT.

The CDR3 reads CASSGPVGPSGANVLTF. CDR3 in DNA: TGTGCCAGCAGTGGACCAGTGGGGCCGTCTGGGGCCAACGTCCTGACTTTC. The chain joins TRBV7-3 to TRBJ2-6; possible D gene TRBD1, 5 bases. The germline V and J ends were trimmed by 6 bases and 1 base, with 16 bases remaining between them. The CDR3 sequence is 17 residues long. Per the germline V gene, CDR1 is SGHTA and CDR2 is FQGTGA.

The rearrangement joins TRBV27 to TRBJ2-2, with D perhaps matching TRBD2 (7 bases). CDR3 length: 16 residues. CDR1 and CDR2 (germline): MNHEY, SMNVEV (reference sequence). V gave up 0 bases and J gave up 3 bases, with 11 bases separating them. The chain's CDR3 is CASSLSRGRDTGELFF. DNA of the CDR3: TGTGCCAGCAGTTTATCGCGGGGGCGGGACACCGGGGAGCTGTTTTTT.

CDR3 residues: CASSQDLPSGSPFSRNEQFF. CDR3 nucleotides: TGCGCCAGCAGCCAAGATCTACCTAGCGGGAGTCCCTTTTCGCGCAATGAGCAGTTCTTC. This chain links TRBV4-3 with TRBJ2-1; 10 bases line up with TRBD2. The CDR3 spans 20 residues. The V gene's germline CDR1 is LGHNA and CDR2 YSLEER. Losses at the gene ends were 0 bases for V and 6 bases for J; bases not matched to a gene: 17.

The chain has TRBV30 and TRBJ1-2, with D possibly TRBD1 on 6 matching bases. The CDR3 runs 15 residues. V lost 7 bases to trimming and J lost 3 bases, with 21 bases between them. Germline CDR1 reads GTSNPN; CDR2 reads SVGIG (reference sequence). The CDR3, as DNA: TGTGCCTTTAATTTGTGGCAGGGGAAGGACTATGGCTACACCTTC. Residues: CAFNLWQGKDYGYTF.

This rearrangement joins TRBV4-1 to TRBJ2-7; D not resolved. With 0 bases removed from V and 5 bases from J, the gap between germline ends came to 8 bases. CDR1 and CDR2 from the germline V gene are MGHRA and YSYEKL. The CDR3 totals 13 residues. This CDR3 reads CASSQDPVHEQYF. The CDR3 nucleotides read TGCGCCAGCAGCCAAGATCCGGTCCACGAGCAGTACTTC.

The V call is TRBV7-2, the J call TRBJ1-6; D might be TRBD1 (6 bases). CDR3 size: 16 residues. Trimming took 1 base from V and 14 from J, leaving 21 bases between them. Germline assignment: CDR1 SGHTA and CDR2 FQGNSA. The CDR3 loop is CASSLEKWTASKALHF. Here the CDR3 DNA reads TGTGCCAGCAGCTTAGAGAAATGGACAGCTTCGAAGGCCCTCCACTTT.

J is TRBJ2-7 and V is TRBV19, with TRBD2 matching 7 bases. The V gene's germline CDR1 is LNHDA and CDR2 SQIVND (reference sequence). The CDR3 runs 17 residues. Trimming cost V 6 bases and J 0 bases; bases outside gene matches: 14. The CDR3 DNA follows: TGTGCCAGTAGACCCAACCCCCGGGGGGAGGTCTCCTACGAGCAGTACTTC. It yields the protein CASRPNPRGEVSYEQYF.

About this clone itself: In the same sample, other DNA sequences code for this CDR3. The V call is TRBV19, the J call TRBJ2-5; 7 nucleotides agree with TRBD2. CDR3 length: 14 residues. Germline V gene lookup returns CDR1 LNHDA and CDR2 SQIVND (reference sequence). J was trimmed by 1 base and V by 3 bases; bases with no gene match: 2. CDR3 sequence: CASSIGGTQETQYF. For the CDR3, the DNA is TGTGCCAGTAGTATCGGGGGGACCCAAGAGACCCAGTACTTC.

On this clone itself: The sample holds other DNA sequences that translate to the same CDR3. This chain connects TRBV28 to TRBJ2-7; D is unclear. This CDR3 has 11 amino acids. The V end lost 5 bases, the J end lost 3 bases, and 5 bases lay between the germline ends. The germline V gene has CDR1 MDHEN and CDR2 SYDVKM. CDR3 coding DNA: TGTGCCAGCAGTGAGCGCTACGAGCAGTACTTC. Its translation is CASSERYEQYF. Combining the CDR3 with reference TRBV28 and TRBJ2-7 gives the whole variable domain DVKVTQSSRYLVKRTGEKVFLECVQDMDHENMFWYRQDPGLGLRLIYFSYDVKMKEKGDIPEGYSVSREKKERFSLILESASTNQTSMYLCASSERYEQYFGPGTRLTVT.

The chain has TRBV30 and TRBJ2-3; 7 bases are shared with TRBD2. The CDR3 runs 14 residues. Germline lookup yields CDR1 GTSNPN and CDR2 SVGIG (reference sequence). V lost 0 bases and J lost 4; bases outside the gene matches: 4. The DNA for the CDR3 is TGTGCCTGGAGTGTATTGCTAGCGGCAGATACGCAGTATTTT. As protein: CAWSVLLAADTQYF.

The CDR3 is CASKEGTGVEKLFF. The CDR3 DNA is TGCGCCTCAAAAGAGGGGACAGGGGTCGAAAAACTGTTTTTT. J is TRBJ1-4 and V is TRBV5-1, with TRBD1 matching over 10 bases. This CDR3 spans 14 amino acids. Germline V lookup: CDR1 SGHRS, CDR2 YFSETQ. V shed 10 bases and J 8 bases; nucleotides not matched to a gene: 11.

The chain is built from TRBV9 and TRBJ1-3, with 7 bases aligning to TRBD1. With 2 bases clipped from V and 3 bases from J, the junction kept 2 bases outside the gene matches. Germline CDR1 reads SGDLS; CDR2 reads YYNGEE. The CDR3 has 14 amino acids. The CDR3 region is CASSVDRVGNTIYF. CDR3 bases: TGTGCCAGCAGCGTTGACAGGGTTGGAAACACCATATATTTT.

This clone has a single count. The chain links TRBV27 to TRBJ1-6; D is ambiguous. CDR1 and CDR2 (germline): MNHEY, SMNVEV (reference sequence). The CDR3 is made up of 11 amino acids. V gave up 6 bases and J gave up 9 bases, with 6 bases separating them. In DNA, the CDR3 is TGTGCCAGCAGCCCCTCTTCACCCCTCCACTTT. This sequence encodes CASSPSSPLHF.